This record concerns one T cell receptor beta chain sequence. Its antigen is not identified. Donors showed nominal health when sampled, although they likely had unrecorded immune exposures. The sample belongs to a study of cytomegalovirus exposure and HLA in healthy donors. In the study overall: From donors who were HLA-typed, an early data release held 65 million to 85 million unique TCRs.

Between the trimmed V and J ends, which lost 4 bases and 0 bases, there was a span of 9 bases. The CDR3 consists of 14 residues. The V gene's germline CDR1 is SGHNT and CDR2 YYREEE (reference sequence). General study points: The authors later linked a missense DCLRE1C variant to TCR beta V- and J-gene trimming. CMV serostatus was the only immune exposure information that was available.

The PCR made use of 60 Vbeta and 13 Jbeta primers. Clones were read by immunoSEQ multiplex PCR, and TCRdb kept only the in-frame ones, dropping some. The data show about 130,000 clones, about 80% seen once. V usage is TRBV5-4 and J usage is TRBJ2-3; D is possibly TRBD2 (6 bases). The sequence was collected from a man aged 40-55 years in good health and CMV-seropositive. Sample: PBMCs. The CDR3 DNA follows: TGTGCCAGCAGCCGGGAGTTGAGCACAGATACGCAGTATTTT. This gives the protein CASSRELSTDTQYF. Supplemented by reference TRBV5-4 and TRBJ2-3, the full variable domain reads ETGVTQSPTHLIKTRGQQVTLRCSSQSGHNTVSWYQQALGQGPQFIFQYYREEENGRGNFPPRFSGLQFPNYSSELNVNALELDDSALYLCASSRELSTDTQYFGPGTRLTVL.